This T cell receptor (beta chain) was documented in a study of blood T cell repertoires in COVID-19 (TCRdb year 2020). The study in broad terms: Samples covering the acute and convalescent phases of COVID-19 were provided by collaborators in the United States, Italy and Spain. Sample metadata almost always included a de-identified subject ID, COVID-19 status, age in years and sex. Subjects who had been exposed to COVID-19, were actively infected with it, or had recovered from it provided the deeply sampled blood TCRbeta repertoires that made up the dataset. The repertoires were made available in a free public database intended to serve as a resource for research on the immune response to SARS-CoV-2. Where available, HLA class I and class II types were obtained from metadata supplied by the sample provider rather than from assay-based typing. The samples were drawn from two sources: the first 160 participants of the ongoing ImmuneRACE study, and approximately 1,300 subjects contributed by 6 global collaborators. The prospective study material was composed of cDNA or gDNA derived from T cells, B-cell-depleted T cells, or PBMCs. The research as a whole found: The amount of clinical and demographic metadata varied by source and participant and was provided uncurated.

As regards this clone: Which antigen it targets is not known. No base-level quality is on record; no much larger clone is a single base apart.

TCRbeta CDR3 regions were amplified from genomic DNA using the immunoSEQ Assay, a bias-controlled multiplex PCR. The study's own analysis went as follows. The number of nucleated cells in each sample was estimated by amplification of reference gene primers within the assay. To quantify the absolute abundance of each unique TCRbeta CDR3 rearrangement, sequence reads were collapsed and filtered. For each sample, productive Simpson clonality was calculated by taking the square root of Simpson's diversity index across productive rearrangements. The immuneACCESS repertoire file appears here via TCRdb, limited to in-frame rearrangements. These files lack a portion of the clones; in checked studies, under half of the deficit traces to unresolved V genes, and the cause of the others is not known. V, J and clone size reflect that table, while D and trimming were determined from the DNA. For this sample there are tens of thousands of clones; approximately 86% appear just once. The ten biggest clones cover 16% of the sample.

The CDR3 covers 16 residues, taking in both the cysteine and the phenylalanine. Just the 48-base CDR3 DNA is kept, in frame starting at base 1. The germline V gene encodes CDR1 LNHDA and CDR2 SQIVND (reference sequence). Trimming removed 3 bases from V and 1 base from J; the gene matches leave 7 bases unexplained. In Seattle, one collaborating source enrolled patients while the infection was active and tracked those patients longitudinally over the course of disease. The collaborating institutions used their own protocols to collect whole blood in K2EDTA tubes. Collaborator samples were shipped for TCRbeta analysis as frozen whole blood, isolated PBMCs, or DNA extracted from either sample type.

Here the chain combines TRBV19 and TRBJ2-7, with 9 bases in between that match TRBD1. Input material: peripheral blood. The clonotype comes from a man aged 40-49 years with COVID-19, enrolled during active disease. The CDR3 region reads CASSIEAGTGSYEQYF. Read as DNA, the sequence is TGTGCCAGTAGTATTGAAGCCGGGACAGGGTCCTACGAGCAGTACTTC.